The 28 T cell receptor beta chains below were found in one sample sequenced in a study of shared clonotypes between healthy human individuals. Clones were read by immunoSEQ multiplex PCR, and TCRdb kept only the in-frame ones, dropping some. The table includes 760,000 or so clones, around 96% detected once. Terminally differentiated effector memory CD45RA+ cells were excluded from the naive CD8 cells, which were CD45RO-negative and positively selected for CCR7. What was sequenced was naive CD8+ T cells sorted from blood. The receptors stem from a man younger than 40 in good health.

The chain joins TRBV19 to TRBJ1-1; D is unresolved. Trimming stripped 8 bases from V and 0 bases from J, with 4 bases between. CDR1 LNHDA and CDR2 SQIVND come from the germline V gene (reference sequence). The CDR3 sequence is 11 residues long. The CDR3 is CASGMNTEAFF. The CDR3 DNA is TGTGCCAGTGGGATGAACACTGAAGCTTTCTTT.

The V and J genes are TRBV4-1 and TRBJ2-3; D may be TRBD1 (6 bases). CDR1 MGHRA and CDR2 YSYEKL come from the germline V gene. The CDR3 length is 14 residues. The V and J ends lost 4 bases and 1 base respectively, with 9 bases between them. The CDR3 sequence: CASSPEGGTDTQYF. In nucleotides, the CDR3 is TGCGCCAGCAGCCCCGAGGGGGGCACAGATACGCAGTATTTT.

The rearrangement uses TRBV7-2 and TRBJ2-7, with a tentative D call TRBD2 (6 bases). The CDR3 is 14 amino acids. V gave up 2 bases and J gave up 5 bases, with 13 bases separating them. Germline V gene lookup returns CDR1 SGHTA and CDR2 FQGNSA. The CDR3 bases are TGTGCCAGCAGCTTAAGCCTAGCGAGACACGAGCAGTACTTC. Amino acids: CASSLSLARHEQYF.

V is TRBV29-1 and J is TRBJ2-1; the D gene is possibly TRBD2 (6 bases). Trimming stripped 2 bases from V and 7 bases from J, with 12 bases between. The CDR3 is 13 amino acids. In germline, CDR1 is SQVTM, CDR2 ANQGSEA. The CDR3 sequence is CSVEFGGRNEQFF. The CDR3 coding sequence is TGCAGCGTTGAATTTGGTGGGAGGAATGAGCAGTTCTTC.

The chain carries TRBV5-1 and TRBJ1-3; D gene unclear. The germline V and J ends were trimmed by 0 bases and 4 bases, with 8 bases remaining between them. The CDR3 extends over 14 amino acids. Germline CDR1 SGHRS, CDR2 YFSETQ. The CDR3 region has the DNA TGCGCCAGCAGCTTGGAACCGACGGGAAACACCATATATTTT. Translated: CASSLEPTGNTIYF. Supplemented by reference TRBV5-1 and TRBJ1-3, the full variable domain reads KAGVTQTPRYLIKTRGQQVTLSCSPISGHRSVSWYQQTPGQGLQFLFEYFSETQRNKGNFPGRFSGRQFSNSRSEMNVSTLELGDSALYLCASSLEPTGNTIYFGEGSWLTVV.

CDR3 bases: TGTGCCAGCAGTTTATTTTCGGGCCCGAGCTCCTACAATGAGCAGTTCTTC. Protein sequence: CASSLFSGPSSYNEQFF. The chain carries TRBV27 and TRBJ2-1; D is unresolved. The CDR3 is 17 residues long. Trimming cost V 1 base and J 0 bases, with 13 bases left between them. CDR1 is MNHEY, CDR2 SMNVEV, per germline (reference sequence).

The V call is TRBV18, the J call TRBJ1-5, with 8 bases that match TRBD1. The CDR3 spans 18 residues. Germline lookup yields CDR1 KGHSH and CDR2 LQKENI. V dropped 11 bases and J dropped 1; count of bases not matched to a gene: 19. The CDR3 sequence: CAGSPGQAWGWSNQPQHF. CDR3 in DNA: TGTGCCGGATCCCCGGGACAGGCTTGGGGATGGAGCAATCAGCCCCAGCATTTT. Full variable domain (missing parts from reference TRBV18 and TRBJ1-5): NAGVMQNPRHLVRRRGQEARLRCSPMKGHSHVYWYRQLPEEGLKFMVYLQKENIIDESGMPKERFSAEFPKEGPSILRIQQVVRGDSAAYFCAGSPGQAWGWSNQPQHFGDGTRLSIL.

In this sample, this clone turned up once. The chain couples TRBV5-1 to TRBJ2-1; D remains unclear. Trimming stripped 7 bases from V and 6 bases from J, with 14 bases between. Germline-derived CDR1 and CDR2 are SGHRS and YFSETQ. The CDR3 loop spans 13 amino acids. The CDR3 sequence: CASFLLPGNEQFF. The CDR3, as DNA: TGCGCCAGCTTCCTCCTTCCTGGCAATGAGCAGTTCTTC. Full variable domain (outside the CDR3, taken from reference TRBV5-1 and TRBJ2-1): KAGVTQTPRYLIKTRGQQVTLSCSPISGHRSVSWYQQTPGQGLQFLFEYFSETQRNKGNFPGRFSGRQFSNSRSEMNVSTLELGDSALYLCASFLLPGNEQFFGPGTRLTVL.

The J gene is TRBJ2-7, the V gene TRBV5-6; D remains unclear. Trimming stripped 4 bases from V and 2 bases from J, with 10 bases between. This CDR3 contains 13 residues. In germline, CDR1 is SGHDT, CDR2 YYEEEE. The CDR3 nucleotides are TGTGCCAGCAGCCCACAGACCCCCTACGAGCAGTACTTC. This codes for CASSPQTPYEQYF.

The genes are TRBV30 and TRBJ1-4; 9 bases align to TRBD1. Germline V gene sequence: CDR1 GTSNPN, CDR2 SVGIG (reference sequence). The CDR3 totals 16 residues. V was pared by 0 bases and J by 6 bases, with 8 bases of the junction left unmatched. In DNA form, the CDR3 reads TGTGCCTGGAGTGTAGTTCCGGGACAGGGATATGAAAAACTGTTTTTT. Amino acids: CAWSVVPGQGYEKLFF.

The chain carries TRBV9 and TRBJ2-1; perhaps TRBD1 as D (6 bases). Per the germline V gene, CDR1 is SGDLS and CDR2 is YYNGEE. CDR3 length: 12 amino acids. V was trimmed by 7 bases and J by 5 bases, leaving 10 bases between them. This chain's CDR3 is CASRQDDNEQFF. For the CDR3, the DNA is TGTGCCAGCCGACAGGACGACAATGAGCAGTTCTTC.

The chain employs TRBV4-1 and TRBJ1-1; 8 bases map to TRBD1. The ends lost 4 bases at V and 7 bases at J; junction bases unmatched: 14. Germline assignment: CDR1 MGHRA and CDR2 YSYEKL. The CDR3 covers 16 residues. In nucleotides, the CDR3 is TGCGCCAGCAGCCCTACGTATGGAACCGGGACAGGTGAAGCTTTCTTT. Translating gives CASSPTYGTGTGEAFF.

This rearrangement joins TRBV27 to TRBJ2-3; D not certain. Germline CDR1 reads MNHEY; CDR2 reads SMNVEV (reference sequence). V lost 5 bases to trimming and J lost 0 bases, with 6 bases between them. The CDR3 is 13 residues long. The CDR3, as DNA: TGTGCCAGCAGTACTGCTAGCACAGATACGCAGTATTTT. It specifies CASSTASTDTQYF.

The chain carries TRBV9 and TRBJ2-7; D is ambiguous. Germline V gives CDR1 SGDLS, CDR2 YYNGEE. Trimming pared 2 bases from V and 1 base from J, leaving 16 bases between. CDR3 size: 16 residues. The chain's CDR3 is CASSVTDGELSYEQYF. In DNA form, the CDR3 reads TGTGCCAGCAGCGTTACTGACGGAGAACTTTCCTACGAGCAGTACTTC.

This rearrangement joins TRBV5-1 to TRBJ2-7, with D perhaps matching TRBD1 or TRBD2 (5 bases each). Germline-derived CDR1 and CDR2 are SGHRS and YFSETQ. This CDR3 region has 18 residues. V gave up 0 bases and J gave up 2 bases, with 21 bases separating them. The DNA of the CDR3 is TGCGCCAGCAGCTTGGTACCTTGGACACAACTAGGAACCTACGAGCAGTACTTC. The encoded protein is CASSLVPWTQLGTYEQYF.

The chain employs TRBV5-5 and TRBJ2-7, with D perhaps given as TRBD1 or TRBD2 (5 bases each). Trimming left V 7 bases short and J 0 bases short, with 14 bases between. The CDR3 loop spans 14 amino acids. CDR1 and CDR2 from the germline V gene are SGHKS and YYEKEE (reference sequence). Here the CDR3 reads CASGALGASYEQYF. In nucleotides, the CDR3 is TGTGCCAGCGGCGCCCTCGGGGCCTCCTACGAGCAGTACTTC.

The chain is built from TRBV21-1 and TRBJ2-7; the table's D call TRBD2 went unverified against the DNA. TRBV21-1 is tagged as a pseudogene. The CDR3 is 14 residues long. CDR3 amino acids: CASTGAGLAYEQYF. In DNA form, the CDR3 reads TGTGCCAGCACCGGAGCGGGGTTGGCCTACGAGCAGTACTTC.

The rearrangement uses TRBV27 and TRBJ1-2, with 7 bases that match TRBD1. This CDR3 has 16 residues. V was clipped by 3 bases and J by 3 bases; unmatched bases: 10. CDR1 is MNHEY and CDR2 is SMNVEV in the germline V gene (reference sequence). The CDR3 nucleotides are TGTGCCAGCAGTTTCTTAGGACAGGAGCGCTACTATGGCTACACCTTC. It specifies CASSFLGQERYYGYTF.

Comment on this clone: This sample includes further DNA sequences coding for the same CDR3. J is TRBJ2-7 and V is TRBV29-1; a possible D gene is TRBD1 (5 bases). This CDR3 spans 12 amino acids. Trimming removed 4 bases from V and 2 bases from J, with 9 bases in between. CDR1 and CDR2 from the germline V gene are SQVTM and ANQGSEA. In DNA form, the CDR3 reads TGCAGCGTTGTTGAAGGGGCCTACGAGCAGTACTTC. Its protein is CSVVEGAYEQYF.

CDR3 amino acids: CASSQRYRGRLEPQHF. DNA for the CDR3: TGTGCCAGCAGTCAAAGGTACAGGGGGCGCTTGGAGCCCCAGCATTTT. The chain carries TRBV27 and TRBJ1-5; 9 nucleotides align to TRBD1. V shed 5 bases and J 8 bases; nucleotides not matched to a gene: 13. The CDR3 runs to 16 residues. CDR1 is MNHEY, CDR2 SMNVEV, per germline (reference sequence).

This rearrangement joins TRBV18 to TRBJ2-1; the match to TRBD1 covers 8 bases. The ends lost 6 bases at V and 3 bases at J; junction bases unmatched: 7. Germline values: CDR1 KGHSH, CDR2 LQKENI. The CDR3 totals 15 residues. CDR3 DNA: TGTGCCAGCTCCCTGGGACAGGCCTACTACAATGAGCAGTTCTTC. This sequence encodes CASSLGQAYYNEQFF.

About this clone itself: Other DNA sequences in this specimen translate into the identical CDR3. V gene TRBV4-1 combines with J gene TRBJ2-2; TRBD1 aligns across 7 bases. The CDR3 consists of 15 residues. The germline V gene encodes CDR1 MGHRA and CDR2 YSYEKL. V gave up 1 base and J gave up 2 bases; unmatched junction bases: 1. CDR3: CASSQGQGNTGELFF. In DNA form, the CDR3 reads TGCGCCAGCAGCCAAGGACAGGGTAACACCGGGGAGCTGTTTTTT.

The rearrangement links TRBV18 to TRBJ2-7; D possibly corresponds to TRBD2 (7 bases). Germline V gene lookup returns CDR1 KGHSH and CDR2 LQKENI. V lost 4 bases and J 6 bases, leaving 16 bases between the germline ends. This CDR3 contains 14 residues. The CDR3 loop reads CASSQGGGIGEQYF. The CDR3 bases are TGTGCCAGCTCACAGGGAGGGGGTATCGGCGAGCAGTACTTC.

CDR3 protein: CAISEPRGLAGQETQYF. The CDR3 DNA is TGTGCCATCAGTGAGCCGCGAGGACTAGCGGGTCAAGAGACCCAGTACTTC. The chain has TRBV10-3 and TRBJ2-5; TRBD2 matches 11 bases. The CDR3 sequence is 17 residues long. Germline V gene sequence: CDR1 ENHRY, CDR2 SYGVKD. V gave up 2 bases and J gave up 2 bases; unmatched junction bases: 7.

The rearrangement joins TRBV7-9 to TRBJ2-7; D is uncertain. Trimming stripped 4 bases from V and 6 bases from J, with 13 bases between. This CDR3 has 13 amino acids. Germline CDR1 SEHNR, CDR2 FQNEAQ (reference sequence). This chain's CDR3 is CASSSSFQSEQYF. The CDR3, as DNA: TGTGCCAGCAGCTCCAGCTTTCAGTCCGAGCAGTACTTC.

The rearrangement links TRBV4-1 to TRBJ2-7; 10 nucleotides line up with TRBD2. CDR3 length equals 15 residues. The trim removed 6 bases at V and 5 bases at J, leaving 10 bases unmatched. From germline, CDR1 is MGHRA and CDR2 YSYEKL. The CDR3 DNA reads as TGCGCCAGCAGTCGGACTAGCGGACCAAAAGACGAGCAGTACTTC. Amino acid sequence: CASSRTSGPKDEQYF.

The J gene is TRBJ2-7, the V gene TRBV2; 8 bases match TRBD2. Germline V gene sequence: CDR1 SNHLY, CDR2 FYNNEI. The CDR3 runs 13 residues. J lost 1 base, V lost 7 bases, and 3 bases had no gene match. CDR3 amino acids: CASIPSGSYEQYF. The DNA for the CDR3 is TGTGCCAGCATCCCTAGCGGGTCCTACGAGCAGTACTTC.

The rearrangement uses TRBV6-1 and TRBJ2-1, with 7 bases matching TRBD2. The length of the CDR3 is 13 residues. Unmatched junction bases numbered 6, after V lost 8 bases and J lost 5 bases. Germline values: CDR1 MNHNS, CDR2 SASEGT. The CDR3 spells CASRRLADNEQFF. The CDR3 DNA follows: TGTGCCAGCCGACGACTAGCCGACAATGAGCAGTTCTTC.